These 32 T cell receptor beta chains originate from one sample sequenced in a study of HIV-infected patients and healthy controls. TCRdb reprocessed the 5' RACE reads with MiXCR, giving one entry per CDR3 protein. The sample carries 15,000 to 20,000 distinct CDR3 sequences, roughly 18% recorded once. What was sequenced was CD8+ T cells from blood. The receptors stem from a human donor in good health.

This clonotype was observed at least ten times. Here the CDR3 reads CASSFPAGEGYNEQFF. The CDR3 region has the DNA TGTGCCAGCAGCTTCCCAGCGGGAGAAGGCTACAATGAGCAGTTCTTC. The V and J genes are TRBV11-3 and TRBJ2-1, with 8 positions matching TRBD2. The V segment lost 3 bases and the J segment 3 bases; nucleotides outside the gene matches: 7. Germline V lookup: CDR1 SGHNT, CDR2 YENEEA. The CDR3 is made up of 16 amino acids.

This clonotype turned up a few times. The rearrangement uses TRBV10-3 and TRBJ1-3, with TRBD1 matching 8 bases. In germline, CDR1 is ENHRY, CDR2 SYGVKD. The ends lost 6 bases at V and 0 bases at J; junction bases unmatched: 7. The CDR3 is 16 amino acids. The CDR3 DNA sequence: TGTGCCATCAGATCACAACAGGGGGACTCTGGAAACACCATATATTTT. Protein product: CAIRSQQGDSGNTIYF.

The chain couples TRBV19 to TRBJ2-1, with 12 nucleotides matching TRBD2. Germline V gene sequence: CDR1 LNHDA, CDR2 SQIVND (reference sequence). The CDR3 has 15 amino acids. Trimming at V came to 1 base and at J to 15 bases, leaving 10 bases not matched to a gene. The CDR3 is CASSIGFSLAGGGFF. The CDR3, as DNA: TGTGCCAGTAGTATAGGGTTTTCTCTAGCGGGAGGGGGGTTCTTC.

This clonotype was observed many times. The chain employs TRBV9 and TRBJ2-3; D possibly corresponds to TRBD2 (6 bases). The CDR3 is 15 amino acids. With 2 bases removed from V and 4 bases from J, the gap between germline ends came to 14 bases. The germline gives CDR1 SGDLS, CDR2 YYNGEE. The CDR3 DNA reads TGTGCCAGCAGCGTCCCCTTGGGGGGAGCAGATACGCAGTATTTT. Its protein is CASSVPLGGADTQYF.

This chain links TRBV27 with TRBJ1-2, with 7 bases identical to TRBD1. The J segment lost 2 bases and the V segment lost 2 bases, leaving 5 bases of the junction unmatched. Germline V gives CDR1 MNHEY, CDR2 SMNVEV (reference sequence). CDR3 length: 15 residues. CDR3 coding DNA: TGTGCCAGCAGTTTAATAGCAGGGGGGAACTATGGCTACACCTTC. It codes for CASSLIAGGNYGYTF.

Only a few counts were recorded for this clonotype. The genes are TRBV7-9 and TRBJ2-7, with 10 bases aligning to TRBD1. Looked up from germline, CDR1 is SEHNR and CDR2 is FQNEAQ (reference sequence). The J segment lost 2 bases and the V segment lost 5 bases, leaving 12 bases of the junction unmatched. The CDR3 is 17 residues long. The CDR3 protein is CASSPRLLGQGPYEQYF. The CDR3 nucleotides read TGTGCCAGCAGCCCCCGACTGCTGGGACAGGGGCCCTACGAGCAGTACTTC.

This clonotype was seen many times. This chain uses TRBV14 with TRBJ1-2, with D hard to call. CDR1 and CDR2 (germline): SGHDN, FVKESK. Trimming cost V 1 base and J 4 bases, with 16 bases left between them. This CDR3 spans 16 amino acids. CDR3 residues: CASSQVMGLGSYGYTF. Written as DNA, the CDR3 is TGTGCCAGCAGCCAAGTCATGGGTCTCGGGAGCTATGGCTACACCTTC.

This clonotype was recorded at least ten times. The chain carries TRBV6-9 and TRBJ1-2, with 7 nucleotides matching TRBD1. The CDR3 loop spans 15 amino acids. With 6 bases clipped from V and 5 bases from J, the junction kept 12 bases outside the gene matches. CDR1 MNHGY and CDR2 SVAAGI come from the germline V gene. The CDR3 sequence is CASRHKSTGPYGYTF. In nucleotides, the CDR3 is TGTGCCAGCAGGCACAAATCGACAGGGCCGTATGGCTACACCTTC.

This clonotype has ten or more counts. The chain recombines TRBV6-1 with TRBJ1-1, with TRBD1 matching over 8 bases. V was pared by 4 bases and J by 3 bases, with 7 bases of the junction left unmatched. Germline V gene sequence: CDR1 MNHNS, CDR2 SASEGT. CDR3 length equals 15 residues. The CDR3 loop reads CASSGPETGDTEAFF. CDR3 coding DNA: TGTGCCAGCAGTGGACCTGAGACAGGGGACACTGAAGCTTTCTTT.

The gene calls are TRBV4-3 and TRBJ1-1, with D hard to call. CDR3 size: 14 residues. Germline V gene data show CDR1 as LGHNA and CDR2 as YSLEER. V was pared by 1 base and J by 4 bases, with 10 bases between. CDR3 nucleotide sequence: TGCGCCAGCAGCCAAGGTGGTCTGAGCACTGAAGCTTTCTTT. Its translation is CASSQGGLSTEAFF.

This clonotype was seen ten or more times. V usage is TRBV27 and J usage is TRBJ2-1, with 10 bases fitting TRBD2. J gave up 6 bases and V 7 bases, and 6 bases lay outside the gene matches. This CDR3 comprises 14 residues. Germline V gene lookup returns CDR1 MNHEY and CDR2 SMNVEV (reference sequence). CDR3 protein: CASTSGTSANEQFF. The DNA of the CDR3 is TGTGCCAGCACCTCCGGGACTAGCGCCAATGAGCAGTTCTTC.

This clonotype turned up a few times. V is TRBV11-3 and J is TRBJ1-1; D is perhaps TRBD1 (5 bases). CDR3 length equals 15 residues. Germline V lookup: CDR1 SGHNT, CDR2 YENEEA. Between the trimmed V and J ends, which lost 6 bases and 3 bases, there was a span of 17 bases. The CDR3 DNA follows: TGTGCCAGCAGTCGTCAGGGTTTTGAGTACACTGAAGCTTTCTTT. Its translation is CASSRQGFEYTEAFF.

Points on this clonotype: This may be a read error: a much more frequent sequence differs by one nucleotide. This sequence joins TRBV20-1 and TRBJ1-5; no clear D. Germline V gene data show CDR1 as DFQATT and CDR2 as SNEGSKA (reference sequence). With 4 bases removed from V and 3 bases from J, the gap between germline ends came to 13 bases. This CDR3 is built from 14 residues. The CDR3 bases are TGCAGTGCTATAACATACGAGAACAATCAGCCCCAGCATTTT. Translated: CSAITYENNQPQHF.

This clonotype was recorded many times. The chain uses TRBV19 and TRBJ2-3; D remains unclear. Germline V gene lookup returns CDR1 LNHDA and CDR2 SQIVND (reference sequence). Trimming stripped 11 bases from V and 3 bases from J, with 21 bases between. The CDR3 totals 15 residues. The CDR3 DNA sequence: TGTGCCCGACGCCCAAAGGATGTATATACAGATACGCAGTATTTT. Protein product: CARRPKDVYTDTQYF.

Many counts were recorded for this clonotype. The chain has TRBV7-9 and TRBJ2-3, with TRBD2 matching 7 bases. The CDR3 spans 15 residues. Germline loops: CDR1 SEHNR, CDR2 FQNEAQ (reference sequence). J gave up 2 bases and V 5 bases, and 7 bases lay outside the gene matches. DNA for the CDR3: TGTGCCAGCAGCCAAAGTGGGGGGGACACAGATACGCAGTATTTT. It translates to CASSQSGGDTDTQYF. Based on the CDR3 plus reference TRBV7-9 and TRBJ2-3, the full variable domain is DTGVSQNPRHKITKRGQNVTFRCDPISEHNRLYWYRQTLGQGPEFLTYFQNEAQLEKSRLLSDRFSAERPKGSFSTLEIQRTEQGDSAMYLCASSQSGGDTDTQYFGPGTRLTVL.

This clonotype was counted between two and nine times. This chain uses TRBV5-1 with TRBJ2-7; TRBD2 agrees at 12 bases. Per germline, CDR1 SGHRS and CDR2 YFSETQ. The CDR3 loop spans 16 amino acids. With 4 bases clipped from V and 0 bases from J, the junction kept 5 bases outside the gene matches. The CDR3 nucleotides read TGCGCCAGCAGCCCTACTAGCGGGGGGTTCTCCTACGAGCAGTACTTC. It encodes CASSPTSGGFSYEQYF.

This clonotype occurred many times. The CDR3 sequence: CASSQGQGVEQYF. CDR3 sequence (DNA): TGCGCCAGCAGCCAAGGCCAGGGAGTCGAGCAGTACTTC. The V call is TRBV4-1, the J call TRBJ2-7; D is possibly TRBD1 or TRBD2 (5 bases each). Trimming removed 1 base at V and 6 bases at J, with 10 bases between. The CDR3 is 13 residues long. The germline gives CDR1 MGHRA, CDR2 YSYEKL.

This clonotype occurred many times. The rearrangement joins TRBV29-1 to TRBJ2-1; 10 nucleotides match TRBD2. Germline CDR1 SQVTM, CDR2 ANQGSEA. The CDR3 runs 14 residues. Trimming at V came to 6 bases and at J to 2 bases, leaving 4 bases not matched to a gene. Here the CDR3 reads CSVDSGRAYNEQFF. CDR3 DNA: TGCAGCGTGGACAGCGGGAGGGCCTACAATGAGCAGTTCTTC.

The table lists this clonotype with a few counts. The chain employs TRBV29-1 and TRBJ2-7; 8 bases map to TRBD1. Unmatched junction bases numbered 6, after V lost 2 bases and J lost 3 bases. This CDR3 is 14 amino acids long. Germline CDR1 is SQVTM and CDR2 is ANQGSEA. CDR3 coding DNA: TGCAGCGTTGAAACGGACAGGGAGGACTACGAGCAGTACTTC. It codes for CSVETDREDYEQYF.

The chain carries TRBV6-6 and TRBJ1-5; D call uncertain. The CDR3 covers 12 residues. CDR1 and CDR2 (germline): MNHNY, SVGAGI (reference sequence). Trimming left V 7 bases short and J 2 bases short, with 6 bases between. The CDR3 spells CASTRGNQPQHF. In DNA, the CDR3 is TGTGCCAGCACGCGGGGCAATCAGCCCCAGCATTTT.

The V and J genes are TRBV9 and TRBJ2-7, with a tentative D call TRBD2 (6 bases). Trimming pared 0 bases from V and 0 bases from J, leaving 7 bases between. CDR3 length: 14 amino acids. The germline V gene has CDR1 SGDLS and CDR2 YYNGEE. CDR3 sequence: CASSVDGSSYEQYF. Written as DNA, the CDR3 is TGTGCCAGCAGCGTAGACGGGAGCTCCTACGAGCAGTACTTC.

This clonotype was detected ten times or more. CDR3 DNA: TGCGCCAGTGGGACAGATCGGGTCGCTGAAGCTTTCTTT. Residues: CASGTDRVAEAFF. The chain joins TRBV10-1 to TRBJ1-1, with 7 nucleotides matching TRBD1. The germline gives CDR1 WNHNN, CDR2 SYGVQD (reference sequence). Trimming removed 9 bases from V and 6 bases from J; junction bases left unmatched: 10. CDR3 size: 13 residues.

The J gene is TRBJ2-2, the V gene TRBV9; 7 nucleotides match TRBD2. V lost 4 bases to trimming and J lost 7 bases; unmatched junction nucleotides: 13. CDR1 and CDR2 (germline): SGDLS, YYNGEE. The length of the CDR3 is 16 residues. CDR3 amino acids: CASSPPGSGKGGELFF. The CDR3 DNA sequence: TGTGCCAGCAGCCCGCCTGGGAGCGGGAAGGGCGGGGAGCTGTTTTTT.

This sequence joins TRBV25-1 and TRBJ2-3; 8 nucleotides agree with TRBD2. V trimming: 1 base; J trimming: 3 bases; junction bases outside the gene matches: 6. The CDR3 extends over 16 amino acids. In germline, CDR1 is MGHDK, CDR2 SYGVNS. The CDR3 loop reads CASSESPGGPTDTQYF. CDR3 bases: TGTGCCAGCAGTGAATCCCCGGGAGGGCCAACAGATACGCAGTATTTT.

The rearrangement joins TRBV6-6 to TRBJ2-5, with TRBD1 as a possible D gene (5 bases). CDR1 MNHNY and CDR2 SVGAGI come from the germline V gene (reference sequence). V was trimmed by 2 bases and J by 5 bases, leaving 12 bases between them. The CDR3 runs 14 residues. The DNA of the CDR3 is TGTGCCAGCAGTTACGAAGCAGGGTACGAGACCCAGTACTTC. This encodes CASSYEAGYETQYF.

The chain recombines TRBV3-2 with TRBJ2-7; the table assigns TRBD1, which was not confirmed against the DNA. TRBV3-2 is classified as a pseudogene. The CDR3 contains 15 residues. CDR3 residues: CASSQELREIYEQYF. CDR3 DNA sequence: TGTGCCAGCAGCCAAGAACTCAGGGAAATTTACGAGCAGTACTTC.

The chain has TRBV28 and TRBJ1-1, with D perhaps TRBD1 (6 bases). The V end was cut by 1 base, the J end by 12 bases, with 15 bases between. The germline gives CDR1 MDHEN, CDR2 SYDVKM. The CDR3 has 13 residues. The chain's CDR3 is CASSLFTGKGTFF. For the CDR3, the DNA is TGTGCCAGCAGTTTATTTACAGGGAAAGGAACTTTCTTT. Supplemented by reference TRBV28 and TRBJ1-1, the full variable domain reads DVKVTQSSRYLVKRTGEKVFLECVQDMDHENMFWYRQDPGLGLRLIYFSYDVKMKEKGDIPEGYSVSREKKERFSLILESASTNQTSMYLCASSLFTGKGTFFGQGTRLTVV.

This clonotype has only one observation. V gene TRBV30 combines with J gene TRBJ2-7; a weak D match, TRBD1 (5 bases). Germline V gene lookup returns CDR1 GTSNPN and CDR2 SVGIG (reference sequence). The CDR3 is made up of 13 amino acids. V was shortened by 1 base and J by 6 bases, with 13 bases between the two germline ends. CDR3 DNA sequence: TGTGCCTGGAGTGGCGGTAGGGGCGCCGAGCAGTACTTC. It is translated as CAWSGGRGAEQYF. The full variable domain, completed using reference TRBV30 and TRBJ2-7, is SQTIHQWPATLVQPVGSPLSLECTVEGTSNPNLYWYRQAAGRGLQLLFYSVGIGQISSEVPQNLSASRPQDRQFILSSKKLLLSDSGFYLCAWSGGRGAEQYFGPGTRLTVT.

This clonotype was counted between two and nine times. V usage is TRBV6-1 and J usage is TRBJ2-2; TRBD2 matches 11 bases. V lost 2 bases, J lost 1 base, and 0 bases stayed unmatched. CDR1 and CDR2 (germline): MNHNS, SASEGT. The CDR3 length is 16 residues. The CDR3 region has the DNA TGTGCCAGCAGTGAACTAGCGGGAGGGAACACCGGGGAGCTGTTTTTT. It is translated as CASSELAGGNTGELFF.

The sample holds many counts of this clonotype. The chain couples TRBV29-1 to TRBJ1-1, with D perhaps TRBD1 (5 bases). V was pared by 4 bases and J by 2 bases, with 8 bases between. Germline V lookup: CDR1 SQVTM, CDR2 ANQGSEA. CDR3 length equals 12 residues. For the CDR3, the DNA is TGCAGCGTTGGTGACAGTAACACTGAAGCTTTCTTT. Encoded protein: CSVGDSNTEAFF.

This chain connects TRBV2 to TRBJ2-2; weak D call: TRBD2 (5 bases). The length of the CDR3 is 15 residues. The V end lost 4 bases, the J end lost 4 bases, and 13 bases lay between the germline ends. Per germline, CDR1 SNHLY and CDR2 FYNNEI. As DNA, the CDR3 is TGTGCCAGCAGTGCCCCGGAAGGAGGCACCGGGGAGCTGTTTTTT. Encoded protein: CASSAPEGGTGELFF.

This clonotype was counted between two and nine times. The chain has TRBV9 and TRBJ2-2, with D hard to call. This CDR3 has 13 amino acids. Looked up from germline, CDR1 is SGDLS and CDR2 is YYNGEE. The germline V and J ends were trimmed by 2 bases and 0 bases, with 2 bases remaining between them. CDR3 DNA sequence: TGTGCCAGCAGCGTCACGAACACCGGGGAGCTGTTTTTT. Translation: CASSVTNTGELFF.